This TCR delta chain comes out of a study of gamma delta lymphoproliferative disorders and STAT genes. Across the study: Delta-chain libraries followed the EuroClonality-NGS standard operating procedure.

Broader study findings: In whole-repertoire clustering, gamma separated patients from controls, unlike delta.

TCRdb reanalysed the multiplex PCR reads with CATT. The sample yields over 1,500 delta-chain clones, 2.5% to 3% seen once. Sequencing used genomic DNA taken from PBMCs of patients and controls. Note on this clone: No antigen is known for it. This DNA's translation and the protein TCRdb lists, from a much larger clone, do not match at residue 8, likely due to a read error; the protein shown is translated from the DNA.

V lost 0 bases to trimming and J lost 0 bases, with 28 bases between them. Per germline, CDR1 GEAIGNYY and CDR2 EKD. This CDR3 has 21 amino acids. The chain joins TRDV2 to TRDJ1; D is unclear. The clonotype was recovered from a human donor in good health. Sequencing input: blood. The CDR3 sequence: CACDTVSEGARTHKYTDKLIF. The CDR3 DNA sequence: TGTGCCTGTGACACCGTAAGTGAGGGAGCCCGGACCCACAAGTACACCGATAAACTCATCTTT.